The clone carrying this TCR beta chain was counted only a few times. Its antigen is not known. RNA, once extracted, was reverse transcribed into cDNA for use as the sequencing template. Sequenced by immunoSEQ multiplex PCR; TCRdb stores in-frame clones only, minus some. The top ten hold more than 10% of the sample, which has some 110,000 clones, roughly 50% seen once. Germline CDR1 reads KGHSH; CDR2 reads LQKENI. This CDR3 region has 16 residues. V was clipped by 3 bases and J by 5 bases, with 20 bases between them. The data originate from a study of CD8+ T cells in alopecia areata. Treatment meaning: oral pan-JAK inhibitor, 5-10 mg twice daily. Punch biopsies of lesional scalp, plus peripheral blood, were taken from alopecia areata patients. General study points: It was observed that many expanded lesional clones persisted in scalp and blood during tofacitinib.

This receptor was obtained from a human donor with alopecia areata. Material: CD8+ T cells sorted from blood, obtained at week 24, from a patient treated with tofacitinib. This sequence joins TRBV18 and TRBJ2-7; weak D call: TRBD2 (6 bases). CDR3 residues: CASSPRVGDWIDEQYF. Written as DNA, the CDR3 is TGTGCCAGCTCACCTCGTGTCGGGGACTGGATTGACGAGCAGTACTTC.